These 26 T cell receptor beta chains originate from one sample sequenced in a study of vaccination effects on CD4 cells after COVID-19. Once cultured for 10 to 11 days, the cells underwent separation to obtain CD4+ T cells. Each participant received a vaccine that was either BNT162b2 or mRNA-1273, given as two doses. No antigen has been assigned to these receptors. Only in-frame clones appear in the TCRdb table, and some are missing; sequencing was by immunoSEQ multiplex PCR. The table records about 45,000 clones, approximately 72% of them present only once. Here the sequenced sample was CD4+ T cells from PBMCs cultured without peptide, taken after COVID-19 vaccination. These receptors all stem from a human donor who received a COVID-19 vaccine.

J is TRBJ2-7 and V is TRBV5-5; D unclear. Trimming shortened V by 4 bases and J by 3 bases, and 8 bases separated the two germline ends. Germline CDR1 and CDR2: SGHKS and YYEKEE (reference sequence). This CDR3 is 12 amino acids long. Written as DNA, the CDR3 is TGTGCCAGCAGCCTCGACGTCTACGAGCAGTACTTC. This gives the protein CASSLDVYEQYF.

The V and J genes are TRBV3-1 (or the pseudogene TRBV3-2) and TRBJ1-2, with a tentative D call TRBD1 (5 bases). In germline, CDR1 is LGHDT, CDR2 YNNKEL (reference sequence). CDR3 length equals 14 residues. Trimming stripped 2 bases from V and 7 bases from J, with 14 bases between. The CDR3 coding sequence is TGTGCCAGCAGCCAACGTAGGGGTAGGGGTGGCTACACCTTC. Its translation is CASSQRRGRGGYTF.

This chain uses TRBV6-6 with TRBJ1-6, with 7 bases aligning to TRBD1. The CDR3 is 13 amino acids. The V gene's germline CDR1 is MNHNY and CDR2 SVGAGI (reference sequence). V shed 7 bases and J 10 bases; nucleotides not matched to a gene: 7. The CDR3 DNA sequence: TGTGCCAGCAACCCTCAGGGGGACTCACCCCTCCACTTT. This encodes CASNPQGDSPLHF.

V gene TRBV3-1 (or the pseudogene TRBV3-2) combines with J gene TRBJ2-3, with TRBD2 identical over 11 bases. The CDR3 loop spans 18 amino acids. Germline assignment: CDR1 LGHDT and CDR2 YNNKEL (reference sequence). The J segment lost 6 bases and the V segment lost 4 bases, leaving 15 bases of the junction unmatched. The CDR3 sequence is CASSPGRGLAGGGDTQYF. For the CDR3, the DNA is TGTGCCAGCAGCCCCGGAAGGGGTCTAGCGGGGGGCGGGGATACGCAGTATTTT.

The chain uses TRBV10-1 and TRBJ2-1; TRBD1 matches 9 bases. The trim removed 5 bases at V and 2 bases at J, leaving 4 bases unmatched. CDR3 size: 15 residues. The germline V gene encodes CDR1 WNHNN and CDR2 SYGVQD (reference sequence). CDR3 DNA: TGCGCCAGCAGTCAGGGACAGGGCGCCTACAATGAGCAGTTCTTC. Translated, it gives CASSQGQGAYNEQFF.

The chain combines TRBV6-5 with TRBJ1-2; possibly TRBD1 for D (5 bases). In germline, CDR1 is MNHEY, CDR2 SVGAGI. CDR3 length: 13 amino acids. Trimming shortened V by 6 bases and J by 8 bases, and 16 bases separated the two germline ends. CDR3 sequence (DNA): TGTGCCAGCAGCCCCGGGGGGGTGCACGGCTACACCTTC. Its protein is CASSPGGVHGYTF.

This chain joins TRBV29-1 and TRBJ1-2, with 8 bases identical to TRBD1. The V and J ends lost 4 bases and 8 bases, in that order; junction bases with no gene match: 0. Germline CDR1 reads SQVTM; CDR2 reads ANQGSEA. The length of the CDR3 is 10 residues. CDR3 in DNA: TGCAGCGTTGGGACAGGGGGCTACACCTTC. It translates to CSVGTGGYTF.

V gene TRBV5-6 combines with J gene TRBJ1-4; the D gene is possibly TRBD1 (5 bases). This CDR3 spans 15 amino acids. Germline lookup yields CDR1 SGHDT and CDR2 YYEEEE. V gave up 4 bases and J gave up 10 bases, with 20 bases separating them. This chain's CDR3 is CASSGATGPGGKLFF. In DNA form, the CDR3 reads TGTGCCAGCAGCGGAGCAACAGGTCCCGGGGGAAAACTGTTTTTT.

This clone was counted a few times. The chain links TRBV3-1 (or the pseudogene TRBV3-2) to TRBJ1-1; TRBD1 is a possible D gene (5 bases). This CDR3 has 15 residues. Germline V gene data show CDR1 as LGHDT and CDR2 as YNNKEL (reference sequence). Deletions cut 2 bases from V and 0 bases from J, with 10 bases between. The CDR3 sequence: CASSQQGTMNTEAFF. Here the CDR3 DNA reads TGTGCCAGCAGCCAACAAGGGACCATGAACACTGAAGCTTTCTTT.

The CDR3 bases are TGTGCCAGCAATTACGAGAAGAGTGAGCCCATCCGCTCTGGAAACACCATATATTTT. Encoded protein: CASNYEKSEPIRSGNTIYF. The J gene is TRBJ1-3, the V gene TRBV28, with D unresolved. CDR3 length: 19 residues. In germline, CDR1 is MDHEN, CDR2 SYDVKM. V was pared by 7 bases and J by 0 bases, with 25 bases between. The whole variable domain, remainder taken from reference TRBV28 and TRBJ1-3, is DVKVTQSSRYLVKRTGEKVFLECVQDMDHENMFWYRQDPGLGLRLIYFSYDVKMKEKGDIPEGYSVSREKKERFSLILESASTNQTSMYLCASNYEKSEPIRSGNTIYFGEGSWLTVV.

J is TRBJ2-1 and V is TRBV5-1; a weak D match, TRBD2 (5 bases). Germline values: CDR1 SGHRS, CDR2 YFSETQ. The CDR3 loop spans 15 amino acids. Trimming shortened V by 0 bases and J by 4 bases, and 11 bases separated the two germline ends. The CDR3 loop reads CASSLEAGFYNEQFF. The CDR3 nucleotides read TGCGCCAGCAGCTTGGAGGCGGGTTTTTACAATGAGCAGTTCTTC.

V gene TRBV6-4 combines with J gene TRBJ2-1, with a tentative D call TRBD2 (5 bases). The V and J ends lost 6 bases and 8 bases respectively, with 14 bases between them. CDR1 and CDR2 (germline): MRHNA, SNTAGT. This CDR3 comprises 13 residues. The chain's CDR3 is CASRRELRDEQFF. CDR3 nucleotide sequence: TGTGCCAGCAGGAGGGAGCTTAGGGATGAGCAGTTCTTC.

The chain employs TRBV3-1 (or the pseudogene TRBV3-2) and TRBJ2-3; no clear D gene. This CDR3 comprises 12 residues. The V gene lost 4 bases and the J gene lost 2 bases, with 4 bases spanning the gap. Germline V lookup: CDR1 LGHDT, CDR2 YNNKEL (reference sequence). The CDR3 loop reads CASSPYTDTQYF. The CDR3 DNA is TGTGCCAGCAGCCCGTACACAGATACGCAGTATTTT.

This clone was seen only a few times. The CDR3 DNA is TGTGCCTGGAGCACCGGGACAGAGAACACTGAAGCTTTCTTT. Translated, it gives CAWSTGTENTEAFF. The chain uses TRBV30 and TRBJ1-1; TRBD1 matches 7 bases. Per germline, CDR1 GTSNPN and CDR2 SVGIG (reference sequence). The CDR3 has 14 residues. V trimming: 3 bases; J trimming: 1 base; junction bases outside the gene matches: 5.

V gene TRBV19 combines with J gene TRBJ2-3; 8 nucleotides agree with TRBD2. Germline assignment: CDR1 LNHDA and CDR2 SQIVND (reference sequence). J gave up 5 bases and V 2 bases, and 15 bases lay outside the gene matches. The CDR3 covers 18 residues. CDR3 nucleotide sequence: TGTGCCAGTAGTATAACCCTTGGGAGCGGGAGTCCCCAAGATACGCAGTATTTT. Translating it yields CASSITLGSGSPQDTQYF.

The J gene is TRBJ2-3, the V gene TRBV29-1, with D perhaps matching TRBD1 (6 bases). V was pared by 6 bases and J by 2 bases, with 12 bases between. In germline, CDR1 is SQVTM, CDR2 ANQGSEA. This CDR3 spans 13 amino acids. CDR3 in amino acids: CSVLRDNTDTQYF. CDR3 DNA: TGCAGCGTACTACGGGACAACACAGATACGCAGTATTTT.

This chain uses TRBV5-5 with TRBJ2-7; weak D call: TRBD1 (6 bases). V was shortened by 1 base and J by 7 bases, with 15 bases between the two germline ends. The CDR3 extends over 14 amino acids. Germline loops: CDR1 SGHKS, CDR2 YYEKEE (reference sequence). CDR3: CASSLKGHPGEQYF. The CDR3 bases are TGTGCCAGCAGCTTGAAGGGACACCCAGGGGAGCAGTACTTC.

In DNA, the CDR3 is TGTGCCAGCACCATCTCCGGGGGGAGGTCTGGCTACACCTTC. Its protein is CASTISGGRSGYTF. This rearrangement joins TRBV6-5 to TRBJ1-2; tentatively, D is TRBD1 (5 bases). The CDR3 spans 14 residues. The V end was cut by 7 bases, the J end by 7 bases, with 19 bases between. Germline lookup yields CDR1 MNHEY and CDR2 SVGAGI.

At least ten counts were recorded for this clone. The V call is TRBV7-9, the J call TRBJ1-6, with a possible D match to TRBD1 (5 bases). Between the trimmed V and J ends, which lost 6 bases and 6 bases, there was a span of 9 bases. Germline assignment: CDR1 SEHNR and CDR2 FQNEAQ (reference sequence). The CDR3 is 13 residues long. CDR3 in DNA: TGTGCCAGCAGTGGGGGGAGTAATTCACCCCTCCACTTT. Encoded protein: CASSGGSNSPLHF.

This chain joins TRBV5-1 and TRBJ2-1, with 8 bases fitting TRBD2. The CDR3 has 16 residues. The ends lost 0 bases at V and 4 bases at J; junction bases unmatched: 6. Germline values: CDR1 SGHRS, CDR2 YFSETQ. The CDR3 is CASSLGSGGPYNEQFF. The CDR3 nucleotides read TGCGCCAGCAGCTTGGGCAGCGGGGGACCGTACAATGAGCAGTTCTTC.

The chain combines TRBV4-2 with TRBJ1-5, with TRBD1 as a possible D gene (6 bases). The CDR3 consists of 17 residues. Between the trimmed V and J ends, which lost 3 bases and 0 bases, there was a span of 15 bases. Germline CDR1 LGHNA, CDR2 YNFKEQ. CDR3 residues: CASSQNRDKNSNQPQHF. In DNA form, the CDR3 reads TGTGCCAGCAGCCAGAACCGGGACAAAAATAGCAATCAGCCCCAGCATTTT.

The V and J genes are TRBV4-2 and TRBJ2-2, with TRBD2 matching 12 bases. The CDR3 loop spans 18 amino acids. The germline V gene encodes CDR1 LGHNA and CDR2 YNFKEQ. The V segment lost 0 bases and the J segment 4 bases; nucleotides outside the gene matches: 6. CDR3 in DNA: TGTGCCAGCAGCCAAGATGCGACTAGCGGGGGTGGCACCGGGGAGCTGTTTTTT. This sequence encodes CASSQDATSGGGTGELFF.

This CDR3 is CATSPANTGELFF. For the CDR3, the DNA is TGTGCCACCAGTCCAGCGAACACCGGGGAGCTGTTTTTT. This chain links TRBV24-1 with TRBJ2-2, with D uncertain. Germline loops: CDR1 KGHDR, CDR2 SFDVKD. The ends were cut back, 6 bases at V and 0 bases at J, with 4 bases in the middle. The CDR3 is 13 amino acids.

This clone was counted between two and nine times. This chain joins TRBV9 and TRBJ2-1; TRBD2 matches 14 bases. This CDR3 spans 18 amino acids. With 4 bases clipped from V and 4 bases from J, the junction kept 10 bases outside the gene matches. Looked up from germline, CDR1 is SGDLS and CDR2 is YYNGEE. The chain's CDR3 is CASSHSTGTSGGYNEQFF. For the CDR3, the DNA is TGTGCCAGCAGCCACTCCACCGGGACTAGCGGGGGTTACAATGAGCAGTTCTTC.

The chain combines TRBV10-1 with TRBJ2-1, with D maybe TRBD2 (6 bases). This CDR3 region has 15 residues. V was cut by 2 bases and J by 8 bases, with 16 bases left in between. Germline V gene data show CDR1 as WNHNN and CDR2 as SYGVQD (reference sequence). Written as DNA, the CDR3 is TGCGCCAGCAGTGAGGGAGGGACGATCGGCGATGAGCAGTTCTTC. Translated: CASSEGGTIGDEQFF.

The chain has TRBV7-7 and TRBJ1-5; D not resolved. CDR1 SSHAT and CDR2 FNYEAQ come from the germline V gene (reference sequence). V shed 3 bases and J shed 5 bases, with 8 bases lying between them. This CDR3 comprises 13 residues. CDR3 bases: TGTGCCAGCAGCTTCTACGGAGATCAGCCCCAGCATTTT. It translates to CASSFYGDQPQHF.